This TCR beta chain stems from a study of beta chain features in type 1 diabetes. Expressed TCRB transcripts were sequenced after all isolated RNA was converted to cDNA. The method was immunoSEQ multiplex PCR; TCRdb's version includes in-frame clones alone and lacks a portion of them. The sample contains 350,000 to 450,000 clones, more than 11% of which appear only once. Germline lookup yields CDR1 SGHTA and CDR2 FQGNSA. The germline V and J ends were trimmed by 3 bases and 3 bases, with 13 bases remaining between them. CDR3 length: 15 residues. This clone was detected only a few times. The chain combines TRBV7-2 with TRBJ2-3; D perhaps matches TRBD2 (5 bases). The sequencing input was naive CD4+ T cells from blood. This sequence was found in a man aged 25 to 40 in good health. The CDR3 region is CASSFDGMGTDTQYF. CDR3 nucleotides: TGTGCCAGCAGCTTCGACGGGATGGGAACAGATACGCAGTATTTT.